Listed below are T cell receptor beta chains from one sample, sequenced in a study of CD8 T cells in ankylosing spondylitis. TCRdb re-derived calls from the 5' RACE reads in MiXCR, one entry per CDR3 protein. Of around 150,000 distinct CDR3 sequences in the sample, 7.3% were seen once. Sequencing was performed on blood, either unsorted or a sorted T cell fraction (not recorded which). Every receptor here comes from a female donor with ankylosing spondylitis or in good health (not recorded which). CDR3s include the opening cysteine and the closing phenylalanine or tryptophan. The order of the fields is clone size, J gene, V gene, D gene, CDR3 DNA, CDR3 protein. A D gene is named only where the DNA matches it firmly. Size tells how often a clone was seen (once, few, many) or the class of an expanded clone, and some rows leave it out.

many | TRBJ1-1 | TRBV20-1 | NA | TGCAGTGCCGATCAGGAGAACACTGAAGCTTTCTTT | CSADQENTEAFF
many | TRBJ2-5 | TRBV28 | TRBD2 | TGTGCCAGCAGTCCTAGCGGGGGGGCGGAGACCCAGTACTTC | CASSPSGGAETQYF
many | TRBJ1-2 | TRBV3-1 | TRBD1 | TGTGCCAGCAGCCAAGCAGGGGGGACCGGGAACTCCGGGAGCTACACCTTC | CASSQAGGTGNSGSYTF
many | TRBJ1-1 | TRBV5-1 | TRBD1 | TGCGCCAGCAGCCTTTACCTAGGGGGCAATGAAGCTTTCTTT | CASSLYLGGNEAFF
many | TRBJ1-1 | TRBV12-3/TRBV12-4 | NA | TGTGCCAGCAGTTTAGGGGCAGAGTCTGAAGCTTTCTTT | CASSLGAESEAFF
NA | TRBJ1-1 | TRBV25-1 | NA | TGTGCCAGCAGTGAGGGGGATGAAGCTTTCTTT | CASSEGDEAFF
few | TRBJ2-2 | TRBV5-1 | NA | TGCGCCAGCAGCTTGAGGGAGATGAAGACCGGGGAGCTGTTTTTT | CASSLREMKTGELFF
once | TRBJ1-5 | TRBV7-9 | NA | TGTGCCAGCAGCGCTAGTAAGGGACGACTTAACGATCAGCCCCAGCATTTT | CASSASKGRLNDQPQHF
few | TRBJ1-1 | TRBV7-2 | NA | TGTGCCAGCAGCTTCTCATCCCAGGGAAACACTGAAGCTTTCTTT | CASSFSSQGNTEAFF
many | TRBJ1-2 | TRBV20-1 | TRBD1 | TGCAGTGCGCCCGGACAGGGGCGAGGCTACACCTTC | CSAPGQGRGYTF
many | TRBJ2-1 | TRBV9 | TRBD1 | TGTGCCAGCAGCCGGACAGGGGGCAAGAATGAGCAGTTCTTC | CASSRTGGKNEQFF
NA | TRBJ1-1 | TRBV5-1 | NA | TGCGCCAGCAGCTTCTTGTTTCAGGGGAACACTGAAGCTTTCTTT | CASSFLFQGNTEAFF
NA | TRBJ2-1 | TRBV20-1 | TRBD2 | TGCAGGGGCCCTAGGACTAGCGGGGGGTGGCTAATCGGGGATGAGCAGTTCTTC | CRGPRTSGGWLIGDEQFF
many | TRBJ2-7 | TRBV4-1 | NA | TGCGCCAGCAGCCAAGTTAGAGGCTACGAGCAGTACTTC | CASSQVRGYEQYF
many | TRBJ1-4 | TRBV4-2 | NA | TGTGCCAGCAGCCAAAGCAGAGCAACTAATGAAAAACTGTTTTTT | CASSQSRATNEKLFF
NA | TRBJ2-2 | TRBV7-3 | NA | TGTGCCAGCAGCTTAGCAAGTCTAGCGAGTACGAACACCGGGGAGCTGTTTTTT | CASSLASLASTNTGELFF
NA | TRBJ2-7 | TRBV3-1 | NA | TGTGCCAGCTGTAAGGGGCCTCTATCCTCCTACGAGCAGTACTTC | CASCKGPLSSYEQYF
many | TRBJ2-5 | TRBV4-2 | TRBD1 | TGTGCCAGCAGCCAGGAAGCAGGGGGAGATGGGGAGACCCAGTACTTC | CASSQEAGGDGETQYF
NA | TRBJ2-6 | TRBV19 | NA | TGTGCCAGTAACGGACGGGACTCTGGGGCCAACGTCCTGACTTTC | CASNGRDSGANVLTF
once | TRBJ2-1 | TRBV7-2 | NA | TGTGCCAGCAGCTTAACCGGGACTCTCAATGAGCAGTTCTTC | CASSLTGTLNEQFF
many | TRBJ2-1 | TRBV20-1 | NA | TGCAGTGCTTCCGACAACCAGTCGGAGTTCTTC | CSASDNQSEFF
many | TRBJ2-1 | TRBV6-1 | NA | TGTGCCAGCAGTCCGCGGCAGGGACGCAATGAGCAGTTCTTC | CASSPRQGRNEQFF
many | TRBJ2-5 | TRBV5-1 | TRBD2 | TGCGCCAGTACCCGCGGGACTACACAAGAGACCCAGTACTTC | CASTRGTTQETQYF
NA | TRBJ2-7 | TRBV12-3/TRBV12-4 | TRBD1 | TGTGCCAGCAGTCGGACAGGGGGCGACTCCTACGAGCAGTACTTC | CASSRTGGDSYEQYF
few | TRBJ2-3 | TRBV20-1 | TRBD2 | TGCAGTGCTACAAGCGGGGGGGCTTCGGATACGCAGTATTTT | CSATSGGASDTQYF
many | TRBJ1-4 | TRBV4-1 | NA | TGCGCCAGCAGCCAAGGCCCAGGGACTGAAAAACTGTTTTTT | CASSQGPGTEKLFF
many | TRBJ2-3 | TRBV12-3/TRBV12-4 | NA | TGTGCCAGCAGTTATTCGGGGGGCCACGATACGCAGTATTTT | CASSYSGGHDTQYF
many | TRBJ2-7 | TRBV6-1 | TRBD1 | TGTGCCAGCAGTGAAAGGGGACAGGCGTCCTACGAGCAGTACTTC | CASSERGQASYEQYF
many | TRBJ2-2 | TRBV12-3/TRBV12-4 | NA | TGTGCCAGCAGTCCCGGGACTTCTTACACCGGGGAGCTGTTTTTT | CASSPGTSYTGELFF
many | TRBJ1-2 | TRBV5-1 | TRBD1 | TGCGCCAGCAGCCTGGGACAGGGGGCCGCATTTGCCTATGGCTACACCTTC | CASSLGQGAAFAYGYTF
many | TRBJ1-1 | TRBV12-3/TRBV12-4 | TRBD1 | TGTGCCAGCAGTTTGGGACAGGGGGGTTCCTACACTGAAGCTTTCTTT | CASSLGQGGSYTEAFF
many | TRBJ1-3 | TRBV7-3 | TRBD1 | TGTGCCAGCAGCCGAACGACAGGGCCTGGAAACACCATATATTTT | CASSRTTGPGNTIYF
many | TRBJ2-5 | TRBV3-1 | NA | TGTGCCAGCAGCCCCCTGAGTAAGAAGGAGACCCAGTACTTC | CASSPLSKKETQYF
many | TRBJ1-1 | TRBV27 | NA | TGTGCCAGCAGCCCAGGGACGGTGAACACTGAAGCTTTCTTT | CASSPGTVNTEAFF
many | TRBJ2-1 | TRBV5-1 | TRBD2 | TGCGCCAGCAGCCCCCTAGCGGATGAGCAGTTCTTC | CASSPLADEQFF
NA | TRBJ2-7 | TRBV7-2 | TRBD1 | TGTGCCAGCAGCCAGTCCAGGGGGCTAAGTTCCTCCGAGCAGTACTTC | CASSQSRGLSSSEQYF
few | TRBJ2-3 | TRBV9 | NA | TGTGCCAGCAGCGTAGAGATGTCGGATACGCAGTATTTT | CASSVEMSDTQYF
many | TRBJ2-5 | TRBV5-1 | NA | TGCGCCAGCAGCGTACAGGAGCGGGAGACCCAGTACTTC | CASSVQERETQYF
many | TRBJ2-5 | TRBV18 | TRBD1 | TGTGCCAGCTCACCGACAGGGAACAAAGAGACCCAGTACTTC | CASSPTGNKETQYF
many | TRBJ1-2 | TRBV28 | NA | TGTGCCAGCAGTTTAGGAGGCAGTAACTATGGCTACACCTTC | CASSLGGSNYGYTF
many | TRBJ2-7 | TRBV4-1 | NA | TGCGCCAGCAGCCAATTTTCCGCCTACGAGCAGTACTTC | CASSQFSAYEQYF
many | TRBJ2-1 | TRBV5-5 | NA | TGTGCCAGCAGCTTCTTAGGATCCGATGAGCAGTTCTTC | CASSFLGSDEQFF
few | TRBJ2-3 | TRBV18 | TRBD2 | TGTGCCAGCTCCCCTAGATCACTAGCGGGGACAGATACGCAGTATTTT | CASSPRSLAGTDTQYF
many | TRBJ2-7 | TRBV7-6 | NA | TGTGCCAGCAGCTTAGGACAGGCAAGCTCCTACGAGCAGTACTTC | CASSLGQASSYEQYF
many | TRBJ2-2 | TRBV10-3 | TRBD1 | TGTGCCATCAGTGAGTCTTCACGGACAGGGGCTAGATTCACCGGGGAGCTGTTTTTT | CAISESSRTGARFTGELFF
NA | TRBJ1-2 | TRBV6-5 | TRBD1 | TGTGCCAGCAGTTACTCCAAGGGAGCTGGACAGGGGAACTATGGCTACACCTTC | CASSYSKGAGQGNYGYTF
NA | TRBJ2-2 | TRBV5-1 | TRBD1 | TGCGCCAGCAGCCCCCTTATGGGACAGGGGGCCGGCGGGGAGCTGTTTTTT | CASSPLMGQGAGGELFF
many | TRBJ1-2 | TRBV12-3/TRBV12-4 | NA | TGTGCCAGCAGTTTAGCGCGGGAGCCCATGAACTATGGCTACACCTTC | CASSLAREPMNYGYTF
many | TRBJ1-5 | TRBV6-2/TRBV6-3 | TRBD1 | TGTGCCAGCAGATCTTTCACAGGGGTTAATCAGCCCCAGCATTTT | CASRSFTGVNQPQHF
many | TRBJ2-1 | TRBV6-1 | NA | TGTGCCAGCAGCCCCGGGCGTTCCTACAATGAGCAGTTCTTC | CASSPGRSYNEQFF
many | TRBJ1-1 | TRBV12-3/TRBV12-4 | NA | TGTGCCAGCACCCCGCCGGGTCTCACTGAAGCTTTCTTT | CASTPPGLTEAFF
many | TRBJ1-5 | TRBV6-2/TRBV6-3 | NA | TGTGCCAGCAGGGACAGTAGCAATCAGCCCCAGCATTTT | CASRDSSNQPQHF
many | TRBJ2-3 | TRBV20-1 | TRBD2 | TGCAGTGCCCCCTCCATAGCGGGGGTTGGGCCAGATACGCAGTATTTT | CSAPSIAGVGPDTQYF
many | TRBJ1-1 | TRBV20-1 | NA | TGCAGTGCTAGAATCCCTCGGAACACTGAAGCTTTCTTT | CSARIPRNTEAFF
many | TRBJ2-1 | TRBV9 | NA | TGTGCCAGCAGCATTCGGACAGACAATGAGCAGTTCTTC | CASSIRTDNEQFF
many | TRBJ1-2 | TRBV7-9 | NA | TGTGCCAGCAGCCCAGTGTCTTTCCGGTTTTCTGGCTACACCTTC | CASSPVSFRFSGYTF
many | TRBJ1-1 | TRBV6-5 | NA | TGTGCCAGCAGTTACTCGATGCCTATGGGGGCTGAAGCTTTCTTT | CASSYSMPMGAEAFF
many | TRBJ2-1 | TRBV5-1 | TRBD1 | TGCGCCAGTGGACAGGGGAGGGGTGCCTACAATGAGCAGTTCTTC | CASGQGRGAYNEQFF
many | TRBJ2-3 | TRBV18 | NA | TGTGCCAGCTCACCACCCGCCTGGGGGCGAAGCACAGATACGCAGTATTTT | CASSPPAWGRSTDTQYF